This TCR beta chain was identified in a study of cytotoxic CD8 clonotypes in ibrutinib-treated CLL (dated by TCRdb to about 2021). With regard to the full study: In this cohort, around 15 patients were treatment-naive and about ten were relapsed/refractory, while under 18 had unmutated IGHV. Responses were partial in 24 patients and complete in 2; after median around 72 months follow-up, around 14 stayed in remission and 12 progressed. Samples at response were collected after a median of about 13 months of treatment, with a range of about 6 to 40 months. On average, each sample had roughly 230,000 productive templates and tens of thousands of productive rearrangements. Longitudinal samples were available for about 30% of the roughly 86 trial participants. Cryopreserved peripheral blood mononuclear cells were obtained prior to treatment, at the time of response, and at either disease progression or sustained remission. Every sample from remission and from progressive disease was obtained while the patients were still on ibrutinib.

In light of the paper, this sample's time point label describes: eleven to twelve months on ibrutinib. For TCR beta library preparation, roughly 2.2 micrograms of genomic DNA was extracted from cryopreserved PBMCs. Longitudinal blood samples from CLL patients on ibrutinib monotherapy underwent high-throughput TCR beta sequencing. The patients were enrolled in a single-center, open-label phase 2 trial of ibrutinib monotherapy. This clone was seen only once. Its antigen has not been determined. Within one base of it there is no much larger clone, and no base qualities were kept. At the junction V is shortened by 5 bases and J by 1 base, with 13 bases in between. Taken from the germline V gene, the CDR1 and CDR2 loops are SGHTA and FQGTGA. Including the terminal cysteine and phenylalanine, the CDR3 comprises 15 residues. The DNA shown is the 45-base CDR3, in frame from base 1. Overall results and qualifications from the work: Public clonotypes were rare and either shrank or stayed stable during treatment, and the rise in clonality at ibrutinib response reflected expansion of private clonotypes. Sampling times were not matched between patients in sustained remission and patients whose disease was progressing, and lymph node repertoires were not examined. An increase in clonality was observed at ibrutinib response, with clonality remaining stable during sustained remission and falling back toward baseline at progression. Baseline clonality exceeded that of age-matched healthy donors and correlated strongly with circulating CD8+ T-cell counts.

A MiSeq instrument was used for deep resolution sequencing, which targeted depths ranging from 1 in 1 million up to 1 in 200,000 T cells, with coverage averaging 10x for each clonotype. The immunoSEQ hsTCRB Kit was used to generate the TCR beta libraries. The paper's data handling went like this. The data were analyzed with ImmunoSEQ Analyzer and ImmunoSEQ Data Assistant, and V, D and J gene assignments followed IMGT definitions. Clonality, with values ranging from 0 to 1, was calculated as one minus the normalized Shannon entropy of productive rearrangement frequencies. Only overrepresented clonotypes making up at least 0.05% of the repertoire of each patient were included in the public clonotype analysis. Some 14 age-matched healthy donor repertoires from immuneACCESS served as clonality controls. This is the immuneACCESS table as TCRdb keeps it, with only in-frame sequences that have V and J called. A part of the clones is gone; compared with another copy, unresolved V genes explain less than half, and the rest is unexplained. V and J calls and clone size are given by that table; D and trimming were obtained from the DNA. The sample table lists about 140,000 clones, roughly 80% of them with a count of one. The ten largest clonotypes hold 25% to 30% of the sample.

The sequencing used PBMCs, collected after 12 months of ibrutinib treatment. This sequence was found in a human donor with chronic lymphocytic leukemia. This chain joins TRBV7-3 to TRBJ2-3; the best D guess is TRBD2, with 6 bases matching. For the CDR3, the sequence is CASSAGTPRTDTQYF. The DNA reads as follows: TGTGCCAGCAGCGCCGGGACTCCGCGCACAGATACGCAGTATTTT.